This is a list of T cell receptor beta chains from one sample in a study of shared clonotypes between healthy human individuals. The table came from immunoSEQ multiplex PCR; TCRdb's copy has only in-frame clones and leaves some out. The sample shows roughly 760,000 clones, around 67% of them seen only once. Sequencing input: memory CD4+ T cells sorted from blood. Source of these receptors: a woman aged 25 to 39 in good health. Both conserved end residues are part of each CDR3. A D gene is named only where the DNA matches it firmly. Clone size, where shown, is once, few, many, or a class for clones that have expanded.

D	size	V	J	DNA	CDR3
TRBD1	-	TRBV6-5	TRBJ2-7	TGTGCCAGCAGCCATGGACAGGGTGTCTCCTACGAGCAGTACTTC	CASSHGQGVSYEQYF
-	-	TRBV19	TRBJ1-2	TGTGCCAGTAGTCCCGGAACAGATTATTATGGCTACACCTTC	CASSPGTDYYGYTF
-	few	TRBV5-8	TRBJ2-6	TGTGCCAGCAGCCCTCGGGTCTCTGGGGCCAACGTCCTGACTTTC	CASSPRVSGANVLTF
-	-	TRBV5-6	TRBJ1-1	TGTGCCAGCAGCCTTCAGACGGCAGGAGGAGCTTTCTTT	CASSLQTAGGAFF
-	few	TRBV7-6	TRBJ2-1	TGTGCCAGCAGCTTAGGTTTCGCGGGATACAATGAGCAGTTCTTC	CASSLGFAGYNEQFF
-	once	TRBV15	TRBJ1-1	TGTGCCACCAGCAGACCCGGGGGGACCGACAGGAGCGCTTTCTTT	CATSRPGGTDRSAFF
TRBD2	-	TRBV7-2	TRBJ2-3	TGTGCCAGCAGCTTAGTAGGGACTAGCGGCACAGATACGCAGTATTTT	CASSLVGTSGTDTQYF
-	-	TRBV30	TRBJ2-2	TGTGCCTGGAGTACGCCGGGAGATAACACCGGGGAGCTGTTTTTT	CAWSTPGDNTGELFF
TRBD2	-	TRBV7-9	TRBJ2-3	TGTGCCAGCAGCTTAGTGTTGGCGGGAGAAACAGATACGCAGTATTTT	CASSLVLAGETDTQYF
-	-	TRBV4-1	TRBJ2-3	TGCGCCAGCAGCCAAGATAGAGGCGGCCACTCTTTCACAGATACGCAGTATTTT	CASSQDRGGHSFTDTQYF
-	-	TRBV6-1	TRBJ1-5	TGTGCCAGCGCCCCGTTGAGGAATAGCAATCAGCCCCAGCATTTT	CASAPLRNSNQPQHF
TRBD2	-	TRBV7-6	TRBJ2-2	TGTGCCAGCAGTAAGGCGGGAGAAGACGGGGAGCTGTTTTTT	CASSKAGEDGELFF
TRBD1	-	TRBV2	TRBJ1-1	TGTGCCAGCAGTGAGGCCTTTGGCAGGGGGTTAATTAGGAACACTGAAGCTTTCTTT	CASSEAFGRGLIRNTEAFF
-	-	TRBV14	TRBJ1-2	TGTGCCAGCAGCCGCAAGGCAGGAAACTATGGCTACACCTTC	CASSRKAGNYGYTF
TRBD2	-	TRBV7-8	TRBJ2-1	TGTGCCAGCAGCTTAGCGCCCGGGACTAGTGGGTATGAGCAGTTCTTC	CASSLAPGTSGYEQFF
TRBD2	few	TRBV28	TRBJ2-1	TGTGCCAGCAGTTTACAGGGACTACCCATCAATGAGCAGTTCTTC	CASSLQGLPINEQFF
-	-	TRBV5-6	TRBJ2-1	TGTGCCAGCAACCCAGGACGGGATTCCTACAATGAGCAGTTCTTC	CASNPGRDSYNEQFF
TRBD1	-	TRBV2	TRBJ2-6	TGTGCCAGCAGTGAAATGGGACAGGGGATCGCTGGGGCCAACGTCCTGACTTTC	CASSEMGQGIAGANVLTF
-	-	TRBV5-1	TRBJ1-2	TGCGCCAGCAGCCCGGACGGGGATGGCTACACCTTC	CASSPDGDGYTF
TRBD1	-	TRBV11-3	TRBJ2-1	TGTGCCAGCAGCTCCGGACAGGCCCAAGGAAATGAGCAGTTCTTC	CASSSGQAQGNEQFF
-	-	TRBV2	TRBJ2-3	TGTGCCAGCATGGCGGGGGCTTCTCTCACAGATACGCAGTATTTT	CASMAGASLTDTQYF
-	few	TRBV4-1	TRBJ1-3	TGCGCCAGCAGCCAAGAGGGTTACACCATATATTTT	CASSQEGYTIYF
-	-	TRBV30	TRBJ2-1	TGTGCCTGGAACGGAGGGGGAGTTAGGTCCTACAATGAGCAGTTCTTC	CAWNGGGVRSYNEQFF
-	-	TRBV30	TRBJ2-1	TGTGCCTGGAGTGCCACCCTAGAGGTGGTTGAGCAGTTCTTC	CAWSATLEVVEQFF
-	-	TRBV30	TRBJ2-1	TGTGCCTGGAGTGGACAGTCCAATGAGCAGTTCTTC	CAWSGQSNEQFF
TRBD2	-	TRBV4-2	TRBJ2-7	TGTGCCAGCAGCCAAGATCCCCTAGCGGAAGCGAGGGAGCAGTACTTC	CASSQDPLAEAREQYF
-	-	TRBV27	TRBJ2-7	TGTGCCAGCAGTCGTCAGGGGAGCTCCTACGAGCAGTACTTC	CASSRQGSSYEQYF
-	-	TRBV14	TRBJ2-7	TGTGCCAGCAGCCGTAGCGACGGGTCTTACGAGCAGTACTTC	CASSRSDGSYEQYF
-	-	TRBV11-2	TRBJ2-7	TGTGCCAGCAGCTCCGAGGAAGGATCCTACGAGCAGTACTTC	CASSSEEGSYEQYF
TRBD2	-	TRBV18	TRBJ2-1	TGTGCCAGCTCACGTCGGGAGGTCTTCTCCTACAATGAGCAGTTCTTC	CASSRREVFSYNEQFF
TRBD2	-	TRBV10-1	TRBJ2-7	TGCGCCAGCAGTGAGTCGCTGAGCGGGGGACCCTCCTACGAGCAGTACTTC	CASSESLSGGPSYEQYF
TRBD2	-	TRBV4-1	TRBJ2-1	TGCGCCAGCAGCCACTCAGCGGGGGGAAACTACAATGAGCAGTTCTTC	CASSHSAGGNYNEQFF